The T cell receptor (beta chain) described here comes from a study of regulatory and conventional T cells in RAG deficiency. This CDR3 region has 12 residues. V was clipped by 5 bases and J by 3 bases, with 7 bases between them. Germline assignment: CDR1 MNHNY and CDR2 SVGAGI (reference sequence). Assay used: immunoSEQ multiplex PCR; TCRdb lists only in-frame clones, some missing. Among 25,000 to 35,000 clones listed, under 95% were seen once. Genomic DNA came from blood regulatory T cells gated CD4+ CD25-high CD127-low. The same sample was also used in a study of regulatory T cells. Per that paper: Amplification used 52 TRBV primers and 13 TRBJ primers.

This clonotype was sampled from a human donor in good health. This rearrangement joins TRBV6-6 to TRBJ2-5; possible D gene TRBD2, 5 bases. The sample taken for sequencing was Tregs sorted from blood. Here the CDR3 reads CASSPGKETQYF. Written as DNA, the CDR3 is TGTGCCAGCAGTCCCGGGAAAGAGACCCAGTACTTC.